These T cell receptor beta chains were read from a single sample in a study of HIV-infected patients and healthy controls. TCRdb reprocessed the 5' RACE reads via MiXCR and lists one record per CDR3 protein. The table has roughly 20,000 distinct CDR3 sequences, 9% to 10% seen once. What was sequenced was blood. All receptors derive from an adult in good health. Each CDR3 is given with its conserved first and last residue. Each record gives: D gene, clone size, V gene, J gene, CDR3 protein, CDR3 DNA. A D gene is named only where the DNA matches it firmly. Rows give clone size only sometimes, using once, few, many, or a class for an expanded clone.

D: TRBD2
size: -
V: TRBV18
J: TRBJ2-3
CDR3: CASSTTSGSFPDTQYF
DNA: TGTGCCAGCTCCACGACTAGCGGGAGTTTCCCAGATACGCAGTATTTT

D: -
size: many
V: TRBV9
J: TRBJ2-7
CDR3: CASSVGQTYEQYF
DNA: TGTGCCAGCAGCGTAGGACAGACCTACGAGCAGTACTTC

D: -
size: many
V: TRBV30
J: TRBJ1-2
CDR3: CAWSNSNYGYTF
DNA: TGTGCCTGGAGTAATAGTAACTATGGCTACACCTTC

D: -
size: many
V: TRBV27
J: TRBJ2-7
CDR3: CASRPGDSHEQYF
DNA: TGTGCCAGCAGGCCGGGGGATTCCCACGAGCAGTACTTC

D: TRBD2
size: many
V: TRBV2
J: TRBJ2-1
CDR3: CASSYLELAGVSNEQFF
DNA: TGTGCCAGCAGTTATTTGGAACTAGCGGGAGTGAGCAATGAGCAGTTCTTC

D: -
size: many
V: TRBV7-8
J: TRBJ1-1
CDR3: CASSLHGIGAEAFF
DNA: TGTGCCAGCAGCTTACACGGCATTGGGGCTGAAGCTTTCTTT

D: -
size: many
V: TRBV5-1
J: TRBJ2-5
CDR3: CASSRREAVVETQYF
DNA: TGCGCCAGCAGCCGACGAGAAGCGGTCGTGGAGACCCAGTACTTC

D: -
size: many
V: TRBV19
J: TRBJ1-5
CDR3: CASSLGPTGNQPQHF
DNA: TGTGCCAGTAGTCTGGGACCGACAGGCAATCAGCCCCAGCATTTT

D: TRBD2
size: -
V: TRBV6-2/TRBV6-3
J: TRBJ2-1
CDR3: CASRRGTSGQFF
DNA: TGTGCCAGCAGACGCGGGACTAGCGGTCAGTTCTTC

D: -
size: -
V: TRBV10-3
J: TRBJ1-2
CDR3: CAISVTRRNNYGYTF
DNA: TGTGCCATCAGTGTTACCCGACGGAATAACTATGGCTACACCTTC

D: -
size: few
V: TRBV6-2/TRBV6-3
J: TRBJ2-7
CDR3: CASSYNYEQYF
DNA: TGTGCCAGCAGTTACAACTACGAGCAGTACTTC

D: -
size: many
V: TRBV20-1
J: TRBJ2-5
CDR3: CSASGAETQYF
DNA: TGCAGTGCTAGTGGCGCCGAGACCCAGTACTTC

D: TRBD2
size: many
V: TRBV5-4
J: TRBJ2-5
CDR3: CASSSGRGIAGTETQYF
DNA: TGTGCCAGCAGCTCGGGTAGGGGAATAGCGGGAACGGAGACCCAGTACTTC

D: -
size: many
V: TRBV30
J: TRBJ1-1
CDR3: CAWTRDKPNTEAFF
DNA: TGTGCCTGGACTCGGGACAAGCCGAACACTGAAGCTTTCTTT

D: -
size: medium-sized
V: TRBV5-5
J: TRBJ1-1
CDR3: CASSAGHFYTEAFF
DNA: TGTGCCAGCAGCGCGGGACACTTTTACACTGAAGCTTTCTTT

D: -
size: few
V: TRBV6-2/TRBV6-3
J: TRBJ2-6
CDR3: CASSYSASQGTWSGANVLTF
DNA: TGTGCCAGCAGTTACAGCGCTTCTCAGGGAACATGGTCTGGGGCCAACGTCCTGACTTTC

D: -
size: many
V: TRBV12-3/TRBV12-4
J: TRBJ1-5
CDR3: CASSLQGLSNQPQHF
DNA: TGTGCCAGCAGTTTACAGGGTTTAAGCAATCAGCCCCAGCATTTT

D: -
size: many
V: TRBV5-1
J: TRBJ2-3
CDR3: CASSLDAPEYF
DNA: TGCGCCAGCAGCTTGGATGCCCCGGAGTATTTT

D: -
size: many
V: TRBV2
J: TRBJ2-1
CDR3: CAGRRYSYNEQFF
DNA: TGTGCCGGAAGGCGGTACTCCTACAATGAGCAGTTCTTC

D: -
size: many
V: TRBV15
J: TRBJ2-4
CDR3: CATRGTKNIQYF
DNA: TGTGCCACCAGGGGCACCAAAAACATTCAGTACTTC

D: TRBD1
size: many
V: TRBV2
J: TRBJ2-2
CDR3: CASSRDRWTGELFF
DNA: TGTGCCAGCAGTCGGGACAGGTGGACCGGGGAGCTGTTTTTT

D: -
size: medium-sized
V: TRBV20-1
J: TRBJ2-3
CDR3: CSASGGESTDTQYF
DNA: TGCAGTGCGTCGGGGGGCGAAAGCACAGATACGCAGTATTTT

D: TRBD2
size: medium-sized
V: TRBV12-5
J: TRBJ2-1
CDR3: CASGLESSGRLGEQFF
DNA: TGTGCTAGTGGTTTGGAGTCTAGCGGGAGGTTGGGTGAGCAGTTCTTC

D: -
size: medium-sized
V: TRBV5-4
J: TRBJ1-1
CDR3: CASSTAGAPPEAFF
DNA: TGTGCCAGCAGCACGGCAGGGGCTCCCCCTGAAGCTTTCTTT

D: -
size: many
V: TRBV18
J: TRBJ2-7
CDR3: CASSFGGTAGEQYF
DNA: TGTGCCAGCTCCTTCGGGGGAACCGCCGGGGAGCAGTACTTC

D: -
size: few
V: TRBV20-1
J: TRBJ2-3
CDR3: CSGTEADTQYF
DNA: TGCAGCGGGACCGAAGCGGATACGCAGTATTTT

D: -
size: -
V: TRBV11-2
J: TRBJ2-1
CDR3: CASSLGGDRRPSYNEQFF
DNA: TGTGCCAGCAGCTTAGGCGGGGATAGGAGGCCTTCCTACAATGAGCAGTTCTTC

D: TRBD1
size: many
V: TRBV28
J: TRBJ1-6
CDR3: CASIGTGGYSPLHF
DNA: TGTGCCAGCATTGGGACAGGGGGATACTCACCCCTCCACTTT

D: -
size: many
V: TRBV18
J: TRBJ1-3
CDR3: CASSPVSAQSGVLGGNTIYF
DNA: TGTGCCAGCTCACCTGTCTCGGCGCAAAGCGGAGTACTGGGAGGAAACACCATATATTTT

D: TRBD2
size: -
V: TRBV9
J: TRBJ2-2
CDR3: CASSPRASGLTGELFF
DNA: TGTGCCAGCAGCCCCAGGGCTAGCGGTCTCACCGGGGAGCTGTTTTTT

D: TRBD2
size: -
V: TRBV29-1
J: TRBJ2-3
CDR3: CSAFPGLAGAQAQIRQYF
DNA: TGCAGCGCCTTTCCGGGACTAGCGGGAGCCCAAGCACAGATACGGCAGTATTTT

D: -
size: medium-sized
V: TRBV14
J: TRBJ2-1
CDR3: CASSQVGSGTEEYNEQFF
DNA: TGTGCCAGCAGCCAAGTTGGGTCCGGGACCGAGGAATACAATGAGCAGTTCTTC

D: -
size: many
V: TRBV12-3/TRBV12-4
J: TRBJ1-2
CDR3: CASSLGGGNYGYTF
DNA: TGTGCCAGCAGTTTAGGGGGGGGGAACTATGGCTACACCTTC

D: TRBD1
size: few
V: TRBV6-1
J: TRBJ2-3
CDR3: CASSKQGSDTQYF
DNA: TGTGCCAGCAGCAAACAGGGGTCAGATACGCAGTATTTT

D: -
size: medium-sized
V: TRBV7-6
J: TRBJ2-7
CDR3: CASSMDRTYEQYF
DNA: TGTGCCAGCAGCATGGACCGAACCTACGAGCAGTACTTC

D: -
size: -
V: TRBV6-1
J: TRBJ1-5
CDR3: CASKQRGRNQPQHF
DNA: TGTGCCAGCAAACAAAGGGGGAGAAATCAGCCCCAGCATTTT

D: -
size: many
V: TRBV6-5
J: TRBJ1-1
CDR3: CASSYSGGRAFF
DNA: TGTGCCAGCAGTTACTCGGGAGGGCGGGCTTTCTTT

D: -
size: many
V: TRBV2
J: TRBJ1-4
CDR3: CASSTGPFGKLFF
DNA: TGTGCCAGCAGTACCGGGCCGTTCGGGAAACTGTTTTTT

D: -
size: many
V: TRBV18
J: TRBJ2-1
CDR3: CASSPNRGGYNEQFF
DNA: TGTGCCAGCTCACCGAACAGGGGGGGTTACAATGAGCAGTTCTTC

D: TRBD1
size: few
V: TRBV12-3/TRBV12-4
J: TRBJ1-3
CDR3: CASSAGTGGNTIYF
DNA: TGTGCCAGCAGCGCCGGGACAGGTGGAAACACCATATATTTT

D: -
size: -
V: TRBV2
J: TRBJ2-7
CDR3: CASSERGVGASYEQYF
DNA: TGTGCCAGCAGTGAAAGGGGTGTGGGGGCCTCCTACGAGCAGTACTTC

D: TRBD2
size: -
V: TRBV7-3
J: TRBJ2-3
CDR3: CASSLLAETDTQYF
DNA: TGTGCCAGCAGCCTACTAGCGGAGACAGATACGCAGTATTTT

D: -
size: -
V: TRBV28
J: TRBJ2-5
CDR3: CASSSLDRETQYF
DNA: TGTGCCAGCAGTTCCCTGGACCGGGAGACCCAGTACTTC

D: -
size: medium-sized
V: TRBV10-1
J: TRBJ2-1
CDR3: CASSEGDSSRFF
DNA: TGCGCCAGCAGTGAGGGGGATAGCTCGCGGTTCTTC

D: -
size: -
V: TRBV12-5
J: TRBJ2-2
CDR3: CASGPVADSVDTGELFF
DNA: TGTGCTAGTGGTCCCGTTGCGGATAGCGTAGACACCGGGGAGCTGTTTTTT

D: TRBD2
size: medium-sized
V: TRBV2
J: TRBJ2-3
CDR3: CASGRTSVKDTQYF
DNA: TGTGCCAGCGGGCGGACTAGTGTTAAGGATACGCAGTATTTT

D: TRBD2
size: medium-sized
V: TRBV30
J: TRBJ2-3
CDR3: CAWTPGLASLDTQYF
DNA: TGTGCCTGGACACCGGGACTAGCGTCATTAGATACGCAGTATTTT

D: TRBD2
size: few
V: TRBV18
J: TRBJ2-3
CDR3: CASSPTSGSFPDTQYF
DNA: TGTGCCAGCTCCCCGACTAGCGGGAGTTTCCCAGATACGCAGTATTTT

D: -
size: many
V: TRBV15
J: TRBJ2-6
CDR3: CATSSLGHRYAGANVLTF
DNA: TGTGCCACCAGCAGCCTAGGGCATAGGTATGCTGGGGCCAACGTCCTGACTTTC

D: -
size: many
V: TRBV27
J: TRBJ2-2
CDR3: CASRKSGSNTGELFF
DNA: TGTGCCAGCAGGAAGTCAGGGAGTAACACCGGGGAGCTGTTTTTT

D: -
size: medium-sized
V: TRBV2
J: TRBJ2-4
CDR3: CASSEDRLKNIQYF
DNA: TGTGCCAGCAGTGAGGACAGATTAAAAAACATTCAGTACTTC

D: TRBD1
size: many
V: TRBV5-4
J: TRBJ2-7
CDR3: CASSLTGFGDEQYF
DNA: TGTGCCAGCAGCCTGACAGGGTTTGGGGACGAGCAGTACTTC

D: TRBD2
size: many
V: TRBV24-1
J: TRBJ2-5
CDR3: CATSDPTSGRETQYF
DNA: TGTGCCACCAGTGATCCCACTAGCGGGAGGGAGACCCAGTACTTC

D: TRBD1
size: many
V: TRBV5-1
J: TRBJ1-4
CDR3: CASRSTGDEKLFF
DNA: TGCGCCAGCAGATCCACAGGGGATGAAAAACTGTTTTTT

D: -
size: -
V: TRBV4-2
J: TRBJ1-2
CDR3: CASSQASGANYGYTF
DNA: TGTGCCAGCAGCCAAGCCTCAGGGGCTAACTATGGCTACACCTTC

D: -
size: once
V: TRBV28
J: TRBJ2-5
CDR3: CASSFGGGETQYF
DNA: TGTGCCAGCAGTTTCGGGGGCGGAGAGACCCAGTACTTC

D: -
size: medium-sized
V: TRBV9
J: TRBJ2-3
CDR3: CASSVEGADTQYF
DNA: TGTGCCAGCAGCGTAGAGGGGGCAGATACGCAGTATTTT

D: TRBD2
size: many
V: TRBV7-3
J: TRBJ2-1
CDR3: CASSLTLAGGPGAYNEQFF
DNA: TGTGCCAGCAGCTTAACCCTAGCGGGAGGGCCGGGGGCCTACAATGAGCAGTTCTTC